This note documents a single TCR beta chain sequence. Its specific antigen is unknown. The junction does not match germline at one end; this may be a read error. The library was generated by multiplex PCR. Reads for this sample came from an Illumina HiSeq 2500. TCRbeta libraries were built by three rounds of nested PCR using primers (Table S4), following protocols modified from ARM-PCR. Before sequencing, PCR products of 200-500 bp were excised from the gel and purified with the QIAquick gel extraction kit. Under the source paper's analysis protocol: Reads were cleaned using Trimmomatic, were merged into complete CDR3 sequences using FLASH, and were assigned to V(D)J germline segments using MiTCR. Clonal diversity was calculated as the inverse Simpson's index using VDJtools. Productive reads were defined as in-frame sequences without a premature stop codon. TCRdb reworked the public reads: Q25 trimming with fastp, MiXCR clone assembly, productive beta chains retained. Rows matching on CDR3 protein sequence are summarized as one entry with the most common DNA and genes. The V and J calls and clone size are TCRdb's, not the authors'. Across this sample there are over 130,000 distinct CDR3 sequences, with approximately 64% seen only once. 18% of the sample is taken by the ten largest.

The data originate from a study of tumor and adjacent non-tumor tissue in lung cancer (dated by TCRdb to the late 2010s). About the full investigation: Of the cohort, some 12 patients had adenocarcinoma, 2 had squamous cell carcinoma and 1 had small cell lung cancer. The 15 enrolled patients, of whom some 10 were men and 5 were women, were aged about 31 to 76 years and were diagnosed with TNM stage I to III disease. Sequencing produced more than 100,000,000 productive TCRbeta reads in total, an average of approximately 4 million reads per sample. Using bulk TCRbeta repertoires from 15 lung cancer patients, the study set lung tumor tissue side by side with matched distant non-tumor lung tissue. For each patient, one tumor sample and one normal lung sample were taken, giving roughly 30 paired specimens that underwent TCRbeta CDR3 sequencing.

The study at large found these results: Peripheral blood was not sequenced, so blood TCRbeta repertoires in these lung cancer patients were not examined. A significantly larger cumulative share of the repertoire was made up by the top 100 clones in normal lung than in tumor tissue. Tumor tissue showed significantly greater TCR diversity (inverse Simpson) than normal lung tissue (approximately 430 vs 150, P = 0.0075, Mann-Whitney U test). With only around 16 patients in the cohort, the authors noted that larger samples and more detailed clinical data are needed. The methods do not name the sequencing platform or mention unique molecular identifiers. Significantly higher TCR diversity was found in younger patients, and higher tumor TCR diversity was associated with shorter overall and disease-free survival.

Counted from cysteine to phenylalanine, this CDR3 has 16 amino acids. Only CDR3 DNA is held: 48 bases, read in frame from base 1. Based on the germline V gene, the CDR1 and CDR2 sequences are ENHRY and SYGVKD. RNA was extracted from bulk unsorted tissue and checked for quality with a NanoDrop ND-1000 and an Agilent 2100. Donors were newly diagnosed lung cancer patients admitted for thoracic surgery in China between August and November 2014, without prior chemotherapy. Patients who had received previous radiotherapy or chemotherapy, or who had another concurrent cancer, were excluded from the study. Pieces of surgical tissue measuring about 1-2.1 cm3 were kept in RNAlater solution and stored at -80 degrees C until use.

What was sequenced was lung tumor tissue. The sequence was collected from a man between 60 and 75 years old with small cell lung cancer. Recombination joined TRBV10-3 with TRBJ2-3, with TRBD2 as a weak D call on 6 bases. The sequenced DNA: TGTGCCTTCAGTGCCTCCGGGAGAGGGTCCACAGATACGCAGTATTTT. This encodes CAFSASGRGSTDTQYF.